In this sample, the clone carrying this T cell receptor (beta chain) turned up a few times. Antigen: not known. The data belong to a study of T cells in lung cancer brain metastases. The CDR3 runs 14 residues. The germline gives CDR1 SNHLY, CDR2 FYNNEI. J lost 7 bases, V lost 6 bases, and 9 bases had no gene match. Findings and limits, study-wide: Few clones were shared between paired lesions (mean Morisita 0.23); most were lesion-specific. Compared with paired primaries, brain metastases showed fewer unique productive clones (around 1,500 versus 4,400). FFPE DNA fragmentation may have prevented retrieving the complete T cell repertoire.

Guided by marked H&E slides, tumor areas were macrodissected from 5 or 6 unstained, deparaffinized 10 um sections. Profiling relied on immunoSEQ multiplex PCR, and the TCRdb table lists in-frame clones only, not all of them. The sample records under 2,000 clones, 80% to 90% being singletons. The chain uses TRBV2 and TRBJ2-1; TRBD1 matches 7 bases. The sequenced sample was tumor tissue from the primary lung tumor. The receptor was isolated from a man in his 70s with non-small cell lung cancer. The CDR3 spells CASRERDRQNEQFF. CDR3 in DNA: TGTGCCAGCAGGGAGAGGGACAGACAAAATGAGCAGTTCTTC.